This TCR beta chain was profiled in a study of T-cell memory formation after mild COVID-19. 5'RACE primed from the constant segment yielded TCR alpha and TCR beta cDNA libraries bearing sample barcodes and UMIs. TCRdb reprocessed the 5' RACE reads via MiXCR and lists one record per CDR3 protein. The sample records 300,000 to 400,000 distinct CDR3 sequences, under 15% being singletons. Note on this clonotype: Its target is unknown.

Whole-study findings and limits: The finding that pre-infection memory included some responding clones suggested that cross-reactive memory joined.

Trimming cost V 1 base and J 9 bases, with 13 bases left between them. The germline CDR1 and CDR2 sequences are SEHNR and FQNEAQ (reference sequence). This CDR3 is built from 15 residues. The chain has TRBV7-9 and TRBJ1-6; D gene ambiguous. What was sequenced was PBMCs or a T cell subset sorted from them (not recorded which). The sequence was collected from a man between 18 and 35 years old who had mild COVID-19 (a few samples of this study predate the infection). Cell type and time point are not known. The DNA of the CDR3 is TGTGCCAGCAGCTTAGATGCAGCTGGAAGTTCACCCCTCCACTTT. Protein: CASSLDAAGSSPLHF.